This entry lists 26 T cell receptor beta chains sequenced from one sample in a study of CD8 T cells in Susac syndrome. cDNA came from roughly 0.47 to 1 ug RNA primed by random hexamers. One entry per CDR3 protein, called by TCRdb with MiXCR from the immunoSEQ multiplex PCR reads. The sample shows about 180,000 distinct CDR3 sequences, around 94% of them seen only once. Material for sequencing was CD4+ T cells from PBMCs. These receptors came from a human donor with Susac syndrome.

The chain links TRBV6-2 or TRBV6-3 to TRBJ2-2; TRBD2 matches at 8 bases. This CDR3 has 15 residues. Looked up from germline, CDR1 is MNHEY and CDR2 is SVGEGT. With V trimmed by 6 bases and J by 2 bases, 5 bases remained unmatched. The DNA for the CDR3 is TGTGCCAGCAGCTCGGGGGGGTTTAACACCGGGGAGCTGTTTTTT. Translated, it gives CASSSGGFNTGELFF.

This chain joins TRBV20-1 and TRBJ2-3; 9 bases are a match to TRBD2. The CDR3 totals 14 residues. In germline, CDR1 is DFQATT, CDR2 SNEGSKA (reference sequence). V shed 6 bases and J 1 base; nucleotides not matched to a gene: 5. The CDR3 bases are TGCAGTGCGGGACGACTAGCGGGCACAGATACGCAGTATTTT. It translates to CSAGRLAGTDTQYF.

This chain connects TRBV9 to TRBJ2-3, with TRBD2 matching 8 bases. The ends lost 4 bases at V and 2 bases at J; junction bases unmatched: 9. The CDR3 runs 16 residues. The germline gives CDR1 SGDLS, CDR2 YYNGEE. CDR3 nucleotide sequence: TGTGCCAGCAGCCCCGGGGCTAGCGGGCTCACAGATACGCAGTATTTT. Amino acids: CASSPGASGLTDTQYF.

The chain recombines TRBV27 with TRBJ1-1, with TRBD1 identical over 9 bases. Germline V gene data show CDR1 as MNHEY and CDR2 as SMNVEV (reference sequence). The CDR3 consists of 17 residues. V gave up 5 bases and J gave up 6 bases; unmatched junction bases: 16. The CDR3 DNA is TGTGCCAGCAGTCCCCGTAGGACAGGGGCCGGGGTGGCTGAAGCTTTCTTT. It specifies CASSPRRTGAGVAEAFF.

CDR3 amino acids: CSARKPEQTYSNQPQHF. As DNA, the CDR3 is TGCAGTGCTAGGAAACCGGAACAAACGTATAGCAATCAGCCCCAGCATTTT. The J gene is TRBJ1-5, the V gene TRBV20-1; unclear D gene. CDR1 is DFQATT, CDR2 SNEGSKA, per germline (reference sequence). V lost 3 bases and J 0 bases, leaving 18 bases between the germline ends. There are 17 residues in the CDR3.

The CDR3 bases are TGTGCCAGCAGTTTTCTCGGCGCGGGGGAAGAGACCCAGTACTTC. This encodes CASSFLGAGEETQYF. This chain uses TRBV12-3 or TRBV12-4 with TRBJ2-5, with 7 nucleotides matching TRBD2. This CDR3 spans 15 amino acids. V shed 3 bases, J shed 3 bases, and the junction held 7 bases outside the gene matches.

The chain joins TRBV20-1 to TRBJ2-1, with D perhaps TRBD2 (5 bases). CDR1 is DFQATT and CDR2 is SNEGSKA in the germline V gene (reference sequence). Trimming pared 5 bases from V and 1 base from J, leaving 12 bases between. The CDR3 consists of 14 residues. CDR3 loop: CSAVDSPSYNEQFF. The DNA of the CDR3 is TGCAGTGCTGTGGACTCGCCGTCCTACAATGAGCAGTTCTTC.

The CDR3 sequence is CASSHSDTQYF. The CDR3 DNA follows: TGTGCCAGCAGCCATTCGGATACGCAGTATTTT. This chain links TRBV3-1 with TRBJ2-3; the D is unclear. The V and J ends lost 3 bases and 6 bases respectively, with 4 bases between them. The germline V gene encodes CDR1 LGHDT and CDR2 YNNKEL (reference sequence). This CDR3 is built from 11 residues.

This clonotype came up once. This chain links TRBV20-1 with TRBJ2-5, with 10 nucleotides matching TRBD1. The CDR3 consists of 13 residues. CDR1 is DFQATT and CDR2 is SNEGSKA in the germline V gene (reference sequence). V was pared by 5 bases and J by 5 bases, with 5 bases of the junction left unmatched. CDR3 bases: TGCAGTGCTTTGACAGGGGGCGGGGAGACCCAGTACTTC. Amino acid sequence: CSALTGGGETQYF.

The chain employs TRBV12-3 or TRBV12-4 and TRBJ2-5; D is undetermined. V was clipped by 3 bases and J by 2 bases, with 7 bases between them. CDR3 length: 13 amino acids. CDR3 sequence (DNA): TGTGCCAGCAGTTTCCACCGACAAGAGACCCAGTACTTC. Amino acids: CASSFHRQETQYF.

In DNA, the CDR3 is TGTGCCAGCAGCCAAGATCGCAGGTCCTATGGCTACACCTTC. Translation gives CASSQDRRSYGYTF. The gene calls are TRBV3-1 and TRBJ1-2, with no clear D. Trimming cost V 0 bases and J 4 bases, with 9 bases left between them. The CDR3 spans 14 residues. The germline V gene has CDR1 LGHDT and CDR2 YNNKEL (reference sequence).

The V gene is TRBV10-3, the J gene TRBJ2-5, with a tentative D call TRBD2 (5 bases). Trimming cost V 6 bases and J 2 bases, with 10 bases left between them. In germline, CDR1 is ENHRY, CDR2 SYGVKD. The CDR3 has 13 amino acids. In DNA form, the CDR3 reads TGTGCCATCAGGAACCGGGGACAAGAGACCCAGTACTTC. This encodes CAIRNRGQETQYF.

The V gene is TRBV29-1, the J gene TRBJ1-2; D is ambiguous. The V and J ends lost 1 base and 1 base respectively, with 7 bases between them. The CDR3 is made up of 13 amino acids. Germline-derived CDR1 and CDR2 are SQVTM and ANQGSEA. In DNA, the CDR3 is TGCAGCGTTGAAGTTGACTATAACTATGGCTACACCTTC. It codes for CSVEVDYNYGYTF.

The chain combines TRBV20-1 with TRBJ2-2; 10 bases are shared with TRBD2. The CDR3 totals 17 residues. The germline V gene has CDR1 DFQATT and CDR2 SNEGSKA (reference sequence). V lost 1 base, J lost 6 bases, and 11 bases stayed unmatched. The CDR3, as DNA: TGCAGTGCTAGAGTCCCTGAGCGGGGGGGTTCTGCCGGGGAGCTGTTTTTT. Amino acids: CSARVPERGGSAGELFF.

The CDR3 DNA is TGTGCCAGCAGCACACAACGGACTGGGCATTACAATGAGCAGTTCTTC. Protein: CASSTQRTGHYNEQFF. The rearrangement links TRBV6-1 to TRBJ2-1; perhaps TRBD2 as D (5 bases). This CDR3 is 16 amino acids long. V was trimmed by 6 bases and J by 4 bases, leaving 19 bases between them. CDR1 and CDR2 (germline): MNHNS, SASEGT.

The chain joins TRBV7-6 to TRBJ2-1; D is perhaps TRBD1 (6 bases). CDR1 and CDR2 from the germline V gene are SGHVS and FNYEAQ. The germline V and J ends were trimmed by 0 bases and 5 bases, with 14 bases remaining between them. The CDR3 consists of 16 residues. DNA of the CDR3: TGTGCCAGCAGCTTAGCGCTTACGACAGGAGACAATGAGCAGTTCTTC. Residues: CASSLALTTGDNEQFF.

The rearrangement uses TRBV20-1 and TRBJ1-2; weak D call: TRBD1 (5 bases). CDR1 and CDR2 (germline): DFQATT, SNEGSKA (reference sequence). The CDR3 loop spans 15 amino acids. V was shortened by 0 bases and J by 4 bases, with 15 bases between the two germline ends. CDR3 protein: CSARDRDSLTYGYTF. CDR3 nucleotide sequence: TGCAGTGCTAGAGATCGAGACAGCTTAACCTATGGCTACACCTTC.

The rearrangement uses TRBV2 and TRBJ2-1; D not certain. The germline V gene has CDR1 SNHLY and CDR2 FYNNEI. CDR3 length: 13 amino acids. V lost 3 bases and J lost 4, with 7 bases in between. Here the CDR3 reads CASSDNGYNEQFF. In DNA, the CDR3 is TGTGCCAGCAGTGACAACGGATACAATGAGCAGTTCTTC.

This chain connects TRBV4-3 to TRBJ2-1, with D tentatively TRBD2 (6 bases). Germline-derived CDR1 and CDR2 are LGHNA and YSLEER. There are 15 residues in the CDR3. The V end lost 1 base, the J end lost 6 bases, and 13 bases lay between the germline ends. CDR3 sequence: CASSQARLGGNEQFF. The DNA for the CDR3 is TGCGCCAGCAGCCAAGCCAGGCTGGGAGGCAATGAGCAGTTCTTC.

The chain combines TRBV21-1 with TRBJ2-2. TRBV21-1 is reported as a pseudogene. The CDR3 covers 15 residues. This CDR3 is CASSKSHQNTGELFF. The CDR3 DNA is TGTGCCAGCAGCAAAAGTCATCAGAACACCGGGGAGCTGTTTTTT.

The chain joins TRBV7-2 to TRBJ2-5; 11 bases are a match to TRBD2. CDR3 length equals 15 residues. With V trimmed by 5 bases and J by 2 bases, 4 bases remained unmatched. Germline loops: CDR1 SGHTA, CDR2 FQGNSA. The CDR3 region is CASSMRTSGQETQYF. The DNA for the CDR3 is TGTGCCAGCAGCATGAGGACTAGCGGGCAAGAGACCCAGTACTTC.

This rearrangement joins TRBV5-1 to TRBJ2-1; TRBD1 matches 10 bases. CDR1 is SGHRS and CDR2 is YFSETQ in the germline V gene. The CDR3 sequence is 16 residues long. V lost 3 bases to trimming and J lost 6 bases; unmatched junction nucleotides: 9. CDR3 in amino acids: CASSYMGTGDSNEQFF. The CDR3 region has the DNA TGCGCCAGCAGCTATATGGGGACAGGGGATTCCAATGAGCAGTTCTTC. The full variable domain, its missing parts supplied by reference TRBV5-1 and TRBJ2-1, is KAGVTQTPRYLIKTRGQQVTLSCSPISGHRSVSWYQQTPGQGLQFLFEYFSETQRNKGNFPGRFSGRQFSNSRSEMNVSTLELGDSALYLCASSYMGTGDSNEQFFGPGTRLTVL.

The V call is TRBV5-6, the J call TRBJ2-2; D is ambiguous. V was pared by 2 bases and J by 5 bases, with 4 bases between. The CDR3 length is 12 residues. CDR1 and CDR2 from the germline V gene are SGHDT and YYEEEE. The CDR3 bases are TGTGCCAGCAGCTTAATAACCGGGGAGCTGTTTTTT. This gives the protein CASSLITGELFF.

CDR3 DNA: TGCAGCTCTACACAGAACACTGAAGCTTTCTTT. Encoded protein: CSSTQNTEAFF. The chain couples TRBV29-1 to TRBJ1-1; D gene ambiguous. CDR3 length: 11 residues. The V gene's germline CDR1 is SQVTM and CDR2 ANQGSEA. V was trimmed by 8 bases and J by 1 base, leaving 8 bases between them.

The V and J genes are TRBV3-1 and TRBJ2-1; unclear D gene. The CDR3 loop spans 14 amino acids. Per the germline V gene, CDR1 is LGHDT and CDR2 is YNNKEL (reference sequence). Trimming took 1 base from V and 6 from J, leaving 10 bases between them. The CDR3 nucleotides are TGTGCCAGCAGCCAAGGCCAGGCCAGCAATGAGCAGTTCTTC. It is translated as CASSQGQASNEQFF.

CDR3 residues: CASRKDTYEQYF. For the CDR3, the DNA is TGTGCCAGCAGAAAGGACACCTACGAGCAGTACTTC. The chain combines TRBV6-6 with TRBJ2-7, with D perhaps TRBD1 (5 bases). The germline gives CDR1 MNHNY, CDR2 SVGAGI (reference sequence). Trimming stripped 6 bases from V and 2 bases from J, with 8 bases between. The CDR3 runs to 12 residues.